The entry below gives a single TCR beta chain sequence along with its context. What it binds is not known. The sample comes from a study of lymphopenia after photon versus proton radiotherapy. Study-wide results and limits: Larger post-nadir TCR diversity loss correlated inversely with survival in deceased patients. Photon-treated patients lost naive T cells and TCR diversity; proton-treated stayed stable. Survival link was tested only in deceased patients; proton benefit remains a possibility. Post-nadir diversity loss with photons came from oligoclonal expansion, particularly CD8+ Temra cells.

The germline gives CDR1 SGHDT, CDR2 YYEEEE. V was pared by 0 bases and J by 5 bases, with 8 bases between. The CDR3 length is 13 residues. Profiling relied on immunoSEQ multiplex PCR, and the TCRdb table lists in-frame clones only, not all of them. The sample has 150,000 or so clones; around nine tenths are singletons. This sequence originates from a man aged 50 to 60 with gastric cancer. The source material was peripheral blood, sampled from a patient treated with photon-based radiotherapy. This rearrangement joins TRBV5-6 to TRBJ1-2, with no clear D. CDR3 DNA: TGTGCCAGCAGCTTGGAGTCAGAGTATGGCTACACCTTC. Its translation: CASSLESEYGYTF.